These T cell receptor beta chains were read from a single sample in a study of blood T cell repertoires in COVID-19. Data came from immunoSEQ multiplex PCR; TCRdb stores just in-frame clones and leaves some out. The sample contains approximately 130,000 clones, 86% of which appear only once. Sequencing was carried out using peripheral blood. The receptors stem from a woman aged 50 to 60 who had recovered from COVID-19. Each CDR3 is given with its conserved first and last residue. The D gene is left open where the match is weak. Only part of the rows carry a size: once, few, many, or a class if the clone is expanded.

CDR3 protein	CDR3 DNA	D gene	clone size	V gene	J gene
CASSSREGTEAFF	TGTGCCAGCAGCTCCAGGGAGGGCACTGAAGCTTTCTTT	-	once	TRBV7-3	TRBJ1-1
CASSLWPGQSSNYGYTF	TGCGCCAGCAGCTTGTGGCCGGGACAGTCTTCTAACTATGGCTACACCTTC	TRBD1	-	TRBV5-1	TRBJ1-2
CAWSYMTNYGYTF	TGTGCCTGGAGTTACATGACTAACTATGGCTACACCTTC	-	-	TRBV30	TRBJ1-2
CASCRRVNEQFF	TGTGCCAGCTGCAGACGGGTCAATGAGCAGTTCTTC	-	-	TRBV12-3/TRBV12-4	TRBJ2-1
CASSSRDRVYEQYF	TGTGCCAGCAGTTCCCGGGACAGAGTCTACGAGCAGTACTTC	TRBD1	-	TRBV27	TRBJ2-7
CAWNRMGTGGEKLFF	TGTGCCTGGAACCGGATGGGGACAGGGGGCGAAAAACTGTTTTTT	TRBD1	once	TRBV30	TRBJ1-4
CASSPQGGGSYEQYF	TGTGCCAGCAGCCCCCAGGGCGGTGGCTCCTACGAGCAGTACTTC	-	-	TRBV7-3	TRBJ2-7
CASSFDRPYEQYF	TGTGCCAGCAGTTTCGACAGACCCTACGAGCAGTACTTC	-	once	TRBV6-2/TRBV6-3	TRBJ2-7
CASSVRGQLNEKLFF	TGTGCCAGCAGCGTTAGGGGACAGCTAAATGAAAAACTGTTTTTT	TRBD1	-	TRBV9	TRBJ1-4
CASRLTQGAGGYTF	TGTGCCAGCAGACTAACACAGGGGGCGGGGGGCTACACCTTC	TRBD1	-	TRBV27	TRBJ1-2
CASSPPGQRRPDTQYF	TGTGCCAGCAGCCCACCGGGACAGAGGAGGCCAGATACGCAGTATTTT	TRBD1	-	TRBV7-9	TRBJ2-3
CASSYDQGSGNTIYF	TGTGCCAGCAGCTATGACCAGGGCTCTGGAAACACCATATATTTT	-	-	TRBV9	TRBJ1-3
CASSVDRGGWDTQYF	TGTGCCAGCAGTGTCGACAGGGGCGGATGGGATACGCAGTATTTT	TRBD1	-	TRBV2	TRBJ2-3
CASKLALGSPLHF	TGTGCCAGCAAGTTAGCGTTGGGATCACCCCTCCACTTT	-	few	TRBV2	TRBJ1-6
CASTLAHGGPGETQYF	TGCGCCAGCACCCTCGCCCACGGAGGGCCTGGGGAGACCCAGTACTTC	-	-	TRBV4-1	TRBJ2-5
CASSPQGGTEAFF	TGTGCCAGCAGCCCTCAGGGGGGCACTGAAGCTTTCTTT	TRBD1	-	TRBV7-9	TRBJ1-1
CATSASSYNEQFF	TGTGCCACCAGTGCGAGCTCCTACAATGAGCAGTTCTTC	-	-	TRBV24-1	TRBJ2-1
CASSLSQNTEAFF	TGCGCCAGCAGCTTGAGCCAGAACACTGAAGCTTTCTTT	-	-	TRBV5-1	TRBJ1-1
CATSDELTGELFF	TGTGCCACCAGTGATGAACTAACTGGGGAGCTGTTTTTT	-	-	TRBV24-1	TRBJ2-2
CASSPTPGNTIYF	TGTGCCAGCAGTCCAACCCCCGGGAACACCATATATTTT	-	-	TRBV28	TRBJ1-3
CASSTLQANTEAFF	TGCGCCAGCAGCACTTTACAGGCGAACACTGAAGCTTTCTTT	-	many	TRBV5-1	TRBJ1-1
CASSSKDRGDYGYTF	TGTGCCAGCAGCTCGAAGGACAGGGGTGACTATGGCTACACCTTC	TRBD1	-	TRBV5-4	TRBJ1-2
CASSPRDRINYGYTF	TGTGCCAGCAGTCCCCGGGACAGGATAAACTATGGCTACACCTTC	TRBD1	-	TRBV27	TRBJ1-2
CASSGMGLAGNQRYF	TGTGCCAGCAGTGGAATGGGACTAGCGGGGAACCAGAGGTATTTT	TRBD2	-	TRBV2	TRBJ2-3
CASSEAGGGETQYF	TGTGCCAGCAGCGAAGCGGGAGGGGGGGAGACCCAGTACTTC	TRBD2	-	TRBV7-3	TRBJ2-5
CASSLANRRGAFF	TGTGCCAGCAGTTTAGCGAACCGTCGAGGAGCTTTCTTT	-	few	TRBV12-3/TRBV12-4	TRBJ1-1
CASSANRGDNSPLHF	TGTGCCAGCAGTGCCAACAGGGGGGATAATTCACCCCTCCACTTT	TRBD1	-	TRBV25-1	TRBJ1-6
CSVVHDSRYEQYF	TGCAGCGTTGTTCACGACAGCCGCTACGAGCAGTACTTC	-	-	TRBV29-1	TRBJ2-7
CASSLKLGQGDTQYF	TGCGCCAGCAGCTTGAAGTTGGGGCAAGGAGATACGCAGTATTTT	-	-	TRBV5-1	TRBJ2-3
CASSSAGGADEQYF	TGTGCCAGCAGTTCTGCGGGAGGGGCGGACGAGCAGTACTTC	TRBD2	-	TRBV5-4	TRBJ2-7
CASSQDGGTGDYGYTF	TGCGCCAGCAGCCAAGATGGGGGGACAGGGGACTATGGCTACACCTTC	TRBD1	-	TRBV4-1	TRBJ1-2
CASSESSGDGNTIYF	TGCGCCAGCAGTGAGTCGTCAGGGGATGGAAACACCATATATTTT	-	-	TRBV10-1	TRBJ1-3